Described below is a single TCR beta chain sequence and its context. Its specificity is not known. The entry originates in a study of shared clonotypes between healthy human individuals. General study points: Sequencing depth was expected to influence donor clonotype sharing.

In germline, CDR1 is SGHTA, CDR2 FQGTGA. Trimming left V 7 bases short and J 4 bases short, with 13 bases between. The CDR3 runs 13 residues. Per the original methods: ImmunoSEQ output lacked quality scores and full-length reads, limiting matched filtering. Only in-frame clones appear in the TCRdb table, and some are missing; sequencing was by immunoSEQ multiplex PCR. V, J and clone size derive from that table, while D and trimming were established from the DNA sequence. The table lists some 350,000 clones, approximately 74% of them singletons, with around 10% in the top ten. This TCR came from a man aged 25-45 years in good health. The chain joins TRBV7-3 to TRBJ1-1, with D tentatively TRBD1 (5 bases). The specimen sequenced was memory CD4+ T cells sorted from blood. Subset meaning: CD45RA-negative fraction. CDR3 loop: CASMAAGRTEAFF. In DNA form, the CDR3 reads TGTGCCAGCATGGCAGCAGGGCGCACTGAAGCTTTCTTT.